This is a list of T cell receptor beta chains from one sample in a study of CD8 T cells in ankylosing spondylitis. TCRdb itself ran the 5' RACE reads through MiXCR, one entry per CDR3 protein. The table has 250,000 to 350,000 distinct CDR3 sequences, less than 25% seen once. Material: blood, either unsorted or a sorted T cell fraction (not recorded which). Receptors originate from a female donor with ankylosing spondylitis or in good health (not recorded which). Both conserved end residues are part of each CDR3. Fields, in order: CDR3 protein, CDR3 DNA, D gene, V gene, clone size, J gene. A D gene is named only where the DNA matches it firmly. Size is stated for part of the rows, as once, few or many counts, or as a class when the clone is expanded.

CAISPVGGEQYF TGTGCCATCAGTCCTGTCGGGGGGGAGCAGTACTTC TRBD2 TRBV10-3 . TRBJ2-7
CSARGGQGSNIQYF TGCAGTGCTAGAGGGGGGCAAGGTTCGAACATTCAGTACTTC . TRBV20-1 many TRBJ2-4
CASSLISRETQYF TGCGCCAGCAGCTTGATCAGTCGGGAGACCCAGTACTTC . TRBV5-1 . TRBJ2-5
CASSANGGLAGVDTQYF TGTGCCAGCAGCGCCAACGGGGGACTAGCGGGAGTAGATACGCAGTATTTT TRBD2 TRBV7-2 few TRBJ2-3
CASSPPSLYGYTF TGTGCCAGCAGTCCTCCTTCCCTCTATGGCTACACCTTC . TRBV28 few TRBJ1-2
CSVGGGGGYTF TGCAGCGTTGGGGGGGGCGGTGGCTACACCTTC . TRBV29-1 many TRBJ1-2
CASSLTAGSPSGANVLTF TGTGCCAGCAGCTTAACCGCAGGGTCCCCCTCTGGGGCCAACGTCCTGACTTTC . TRBV11-2 many TRBJ2-6
CASRRLTNTEAFF TGCGCCAGCAGACGACTGACGAACACTGAAGCTTTCTTT . TRBV23-1 . TRBJ1-1
CASSPQLAGDYNEQFF TGCGCCAGCAGCCCCCAACTAGCGGGAGATTACAATGAGCAGTTCTTC TRBD2 TRBV5-1 . TRBJ2-1
CASSYGHHEAFF TGTGCCAGCAGCTACGGACACCATGAAGCTTTCTTT . TRBV6-5 . TRBJ1-1
CASRSAGENSPLHF TGTGCCAGCAGATCCGCAGGGGAAAATTCACCCCTCCACTTT . TRBV6-2/TRBV6-3 . TRBJ1-6
CSARGQFNQPQHF TGCAGTGCACGGGGACAGTTCAATCAGCCCCAGCATTTT TRBD1 TRBV20-1 . TRBJ1-5
CASSSYRAGNTIYF TGTGCCAGCAGCTCCTACAGGGCTGGAAACACCATATATTTT . TRBV11-2 . TRBJ1-3
CASSYSRDQGYEQYF TGTGCCAGCAGTTACTCCCGGGATCAGGGGTACGAGCAGTACTTC . TRBV6-5 . TRBJ2-7
CASSLGETGQFF TGTGCCAGCAGCCTGGGAGAGACGGGGCAGTTCTTC . TRBV7-6 . TRBJ2-1
CASSRVDEAFF TGTGCCAGCAGCCGCGTGGATGAAGCTTTCTTT . TRBV6-2/TRBV6-3 . TRBJ1-1
CASSLGFSVDTQYF TGTGCCAGCAGTTTGGGTTTTTCGGTAGATACGCAGTATTTT . TRBV12-3/TRBV12-4 . TRBJ2-3
CATRRTNLGDEQYF TGTGCCACCCGCCGGACGAACCTGGGGGACGAGCAGTACTTC . TRBV6-1 . TRBJ2-7
CASRGSPRDTQYF TGTGCCAGTAGGGGGTCGCCCAGAGATACGCAGTATTTT . TRBV19 few TRBJ2-3
CASTSRATGELFF TGTGCCAGCACTTCTAGGGCCACCGGGGAGCTGTTTTTT . TRBV6-6 few TRBJ2-2
CASRGGGSGANVLTF TGTGCCTCTCGGGGGGGGGGCTCTGGGGCCAACGTCCTGACTTTC TRBD2 TRBV28 few TRBJ2-6
CASSSNDRPYEQYF TGTGCCAGCAGTTCGAACGACAGGCCCTACGAGCAGTACTTC . TRBV28 . TRBJ2-7
CASSLAGTGSTDTQYF TGTGCCAGCAGCTTAGCCGGGACAGGTAGCACAGATACGCAGTATTTT TRBD1 TRBV7-2 . TRBJ2-3
CASSYHSGGSTDTQYF TGTGCCAGCAGTTATCACTCGGGAGGGAGCACAGATACGCAGTATTTT TRBD2 TRBV6-5 . TRBJ2-3
CASSLTAVTYEQYF TGTGCCAGCAGCTTGACCGCAGTTACCTACGAGCAGTACTTC . TRBV7-2 few TRBJ2-7